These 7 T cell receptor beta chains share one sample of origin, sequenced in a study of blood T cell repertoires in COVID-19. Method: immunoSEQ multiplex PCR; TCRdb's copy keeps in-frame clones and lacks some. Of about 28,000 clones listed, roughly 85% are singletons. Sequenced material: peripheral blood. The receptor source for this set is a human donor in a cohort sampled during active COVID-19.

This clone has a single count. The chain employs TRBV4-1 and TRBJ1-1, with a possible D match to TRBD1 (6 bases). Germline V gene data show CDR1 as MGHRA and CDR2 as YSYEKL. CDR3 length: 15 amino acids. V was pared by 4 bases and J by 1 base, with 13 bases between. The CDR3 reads CASSPPGTSNTEAFF. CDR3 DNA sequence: TGCGCCAGCAGCCCTCCCGGGACATCGAACACTGAAGCTTTCTTT.

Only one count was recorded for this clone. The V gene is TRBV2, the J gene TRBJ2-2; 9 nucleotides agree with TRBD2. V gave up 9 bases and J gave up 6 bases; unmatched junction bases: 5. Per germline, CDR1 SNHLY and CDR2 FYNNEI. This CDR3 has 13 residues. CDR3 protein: CARQRLAAGELFF. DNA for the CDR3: TGTGCCAGACAAAGACTAGCGGCCGGGGAGCTGTTTTTT.

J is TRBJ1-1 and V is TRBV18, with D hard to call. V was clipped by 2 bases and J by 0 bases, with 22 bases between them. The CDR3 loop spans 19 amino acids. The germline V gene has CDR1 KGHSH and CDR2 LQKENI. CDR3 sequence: CASSPGRLQSVSMNTEAFF. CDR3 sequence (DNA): TGTGCCAGCTCACCAGGGAGGTTACAGTCCGTTTCTATGAACACTGAAGCTTTCTTT. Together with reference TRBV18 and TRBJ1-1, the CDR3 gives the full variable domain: NAGVMQNPRHLVRRRGQEARLRCSPMKGHSHVYWYRQLPEEGLKFMVYLQKENIIDESGMPKERFSAEFPKEGPSILRIQQVVRGDSAAYFCASSPGRLQSVSMNTEAFFGQGTRLTVV.

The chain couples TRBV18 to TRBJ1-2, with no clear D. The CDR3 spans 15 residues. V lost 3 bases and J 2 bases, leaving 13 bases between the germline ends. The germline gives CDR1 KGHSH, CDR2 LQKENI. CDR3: CASSPPTRNNYGYTF. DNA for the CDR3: TGTGCCAGCTCACCTCCGACAAGGAACAACTATGGCTACACCTTC.

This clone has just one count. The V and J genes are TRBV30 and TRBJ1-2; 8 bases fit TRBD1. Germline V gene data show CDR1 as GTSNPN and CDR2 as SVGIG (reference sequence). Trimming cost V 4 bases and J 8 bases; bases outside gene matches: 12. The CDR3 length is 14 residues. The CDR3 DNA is TGTGCCTGGACCCGCCTGTCGGACAGGGAAGGCTACACCTTC. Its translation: CAWTRLSDREGYTF.

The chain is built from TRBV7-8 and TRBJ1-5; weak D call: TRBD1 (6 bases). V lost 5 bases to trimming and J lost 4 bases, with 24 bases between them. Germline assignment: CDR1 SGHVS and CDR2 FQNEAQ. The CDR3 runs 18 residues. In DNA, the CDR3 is TGTGCCAGCAGCAGAGGATGGGACACACCCGGCCGGAATCAGCCCCAGCATTTT. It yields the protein CASSRGWDTPGRNQPQHF.

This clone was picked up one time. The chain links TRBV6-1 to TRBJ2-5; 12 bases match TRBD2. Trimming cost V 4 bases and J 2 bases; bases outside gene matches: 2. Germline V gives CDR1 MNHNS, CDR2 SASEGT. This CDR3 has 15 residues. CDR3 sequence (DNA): TGTGCCAGCAGTGCCCTAGCGGGGGGGCAAGAGACCCAGTACTTC. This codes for CASSALAGGQETQYF.